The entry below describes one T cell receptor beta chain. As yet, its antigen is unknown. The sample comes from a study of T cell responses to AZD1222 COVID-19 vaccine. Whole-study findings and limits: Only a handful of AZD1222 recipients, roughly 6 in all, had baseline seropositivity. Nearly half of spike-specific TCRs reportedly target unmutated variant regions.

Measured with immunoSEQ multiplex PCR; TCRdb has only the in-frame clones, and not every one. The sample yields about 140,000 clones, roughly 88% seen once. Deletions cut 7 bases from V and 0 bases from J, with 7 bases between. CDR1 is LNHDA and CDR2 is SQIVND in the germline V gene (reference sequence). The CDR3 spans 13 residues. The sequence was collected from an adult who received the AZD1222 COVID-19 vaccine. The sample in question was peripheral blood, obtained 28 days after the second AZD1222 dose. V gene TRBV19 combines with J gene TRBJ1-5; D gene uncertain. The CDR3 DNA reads TGTGCCAGTACCGATGATAGCAATCAGCCCCAGCATTTT. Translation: CASTDDSNQPQHF.